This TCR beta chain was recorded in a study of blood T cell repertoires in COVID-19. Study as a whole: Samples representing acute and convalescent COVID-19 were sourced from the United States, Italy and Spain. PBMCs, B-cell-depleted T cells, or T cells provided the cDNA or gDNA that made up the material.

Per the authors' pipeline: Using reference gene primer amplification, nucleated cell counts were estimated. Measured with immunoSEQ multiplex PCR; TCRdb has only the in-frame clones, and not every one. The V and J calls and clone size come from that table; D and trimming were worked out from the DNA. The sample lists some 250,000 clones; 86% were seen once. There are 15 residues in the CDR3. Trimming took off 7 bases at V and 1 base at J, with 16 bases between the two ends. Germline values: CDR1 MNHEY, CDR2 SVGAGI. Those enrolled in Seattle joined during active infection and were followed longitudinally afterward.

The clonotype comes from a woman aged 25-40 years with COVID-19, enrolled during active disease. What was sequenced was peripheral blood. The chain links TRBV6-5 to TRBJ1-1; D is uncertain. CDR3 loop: CASTILLGTNTEAFF. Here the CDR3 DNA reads TGTGCCAGCACCATACTACTAGGTACGAACACTGAAGCTTTCTTT.